One and the same sample provided the 24 T cell receptor beta chains below, sequenced in a study of cytomegalovirus exposure and HLA in healthy donors. The PCR employed 60 Vbeta primers together with 13 Jbeta primers. TCRdb's copy holds only in-frame clones and misses some; the assay was immunoSEQ multiplex PCR. The sample has about 200,000 clones; around nine tenths are singletons. Sequenced input: PBMCs. The receptors here all came from a woman between 18 and 29 years old in good health and CMV-seronegative.

CDR3 coding DNA: TGTGCCAGCAGCTTGGCCCTCCTCGGGGGCAATCAGCCCCAGCATTTT. It is translated as CASSLALLGGNQPQHF. This rearrangement joins TRBV5-5 to TRBJ1-5; D not resolved. V was cut by 0 bases and J by 2 bases, with 12 bases left in between. Germline loops: CDR1 SGHKS, CDR2 YYEKEE (reference sequence). The length of the CDR3 is 16 residues. Variable domain in full (rest from reference TRBV5-5 and TRBJ1-5): DAGVTQSPTHLIKTRGQQVTLRCSPISGHKSVSWYQQVLGQGPQFIFQYYEKEERGRGNFPDRFSARQFPNYSSELNVNALLLGDSALYLCASSLALLGGNQPQHFGDGTRLSIL.

CDR3 sequence (DNA): TGTGCCAGCAGCCGGGACATTCGTAGCAATCAGCCCCAGCATTTT. Translation: CASSRDIRSNQPQHF. This chain links TRBV6-5 with TRBJ1-5; possible D gene TRBD1, 6 bases. The length of the CDR3 is 15 residues. Per the germline V gene, CDR1 is MNHEY and CDR2 is SVGAGI. Trimming removed 6 bases from V and 0 bases from J, with 12 bases in between.

The chain couples TRBV6-1 to TRBJ1-4; the D gene is possibly TRBD1 (5 bases). The germline V gene encodes CDR1 MNHNS and CDR2 SASEGT. V lost 5 bases and J 0 bases, leaving 7 bases between the germline ends. There are 14 residues in the CDR3. As DNA, the CDR3 is TGTGCCAGCAGTCCAGGGTCAACTAATGAAAAACTGTTTTTT. Encoded protein: CASSPGSTNEKLFF.

The chain combines TRBV11-2 with TRBJ1-5, with TRBD1 matching 9 bases. The CDR3 loop spans 15 amino acids. After removal of 5 bases from V and 6 bases from J, the junction contained 8 bases not matched to a gene. Germline CDR1 is SGHAT and CDR2 is FQNNGV. This chain's CDR3 is CASSVTGGAGQPQHF. The CDR3 DNA follows: TGTGCCAGCAGCGTTACAGGGGGCGCGGGTCAGCCCCAGCATTTT.

The chain employs TRBV4-1 and TRBJ1-1; no definite D call. V lost 4 bases, J lost 5 bases, and 11 bases lay in between. The CDR3 contains 13 residues. Germline CDR1 and CDR2: MGHRA and YSYEKL. The CDR3 reads CASSLASVTEAFF. DNA of the CDR3: TGCGCCAGCAGCCTTGCGTCGGTGACTGAAGCTTTCTTT.

The chain combines TRBV15 with TRBJ1-5; the match to TRBD1 covers 9 bases. Germline CDR1 is LNHNV and CDR2 is YYDKDF (reference sequence). CDR3 length: 15 amino acids. The ends lost 5 bases at V and 3 bases at J; junction bases unmatched: 5. The CDR3 coding sequence is TGTGCCACCAGCTCGGACAGGGGCATCAATCAGCCCCAGCATTTT. Translation gives CATSSDRGINQPQHF.

This chain connects TRBV30 to TRBJ1-1; no clear D. V shed 3 bases and J shed 0 bases, with 8 bases lying between them. Germline V CDR1 and CDR2: GTSNPN, SVGIG (reference sequence). The CDR3 contains 13 residues. CDR3: CAWRHGMNTEAFF. CDR3 DNA sequence: TGTGCCTGGAGGCACGGGATGAACACTGAAGCTTTCTTT.

In nucleotides, the CDR3 is TGTGCCAGCTCATTAAGGACAGGCTTGAACACTGAAGCTTTCTTT. It codes for CASSLRTGLNTEAFF. The chain recombines TRBV18 with TRBJ1-1; 7 bases match TRBD1. The CDR3 covers 15 residues. Germline V gene data show CDR1 as KGHSH and CDR2 as LQKENI. V was pared by 5 bases and J by 0 bases, with 6 bases of the junction left unmatched.

CDR3 DNA: TGTGCCAGCAGCTCCTGGAAAGGGGGGGATGGGGGGGTAGCCAAAAACATTCAGTACTTC. Translated, it gives CASSSWKGGDGGVAKNIQYF. The chain is built from TRBV21-1 and TRBJ2-4; whether TRBD2, the table's D call, matches the DNA was not checked. TRBV21-1 is noted as a pseudogene. This CDR3 spans 20 amino acids.

As for this clone: An end of the junction does not agree with germline; a read error may underlie this. The sample contains more than one DNA sequence encoding this CDR3. The CDR3 coding sequence is TGTGCTAGCAGCTCTACCGGGACAGGGAATTCCGAGCAGTACTTC. Translating gives CASSSTGTGNSEQYF. The genes are TRBV5-4 and TRBJ2-7, with 9 bases lining up with TRBD1. Germline CDR1 is SGHNT and CDR2 is YYREEE (reference sequence). This CDR3 region has 15 residues.

The genes are TRBV5-1 and TRBJ1-6; no firm D call. Between the trimmed V and J ends, which lost 1 base and 11 bases, there was a span of 10 bases. This CDR3 region has 13 residues. The germline gives CDR1 SGHRS, CDR2 YFSETQ. CDR3 region: CASSLIDDTPLHF. The CDR3 DNA sequence: TGCGCCAGCAGCTTGATCGACGACACACCCCTCCACTTT.

This clone occurred once. The V call is TRBV7-8, the J call TRBJ1-1; D gene unclear. The CDR3 loop spans 14 amino acids. V shed 1 base and J shed 1 base, with 7 bases lying between them. Germline loops: CDR1 SGHVS, CDR2 FQNEAQ. CDR3 amino acids: CASSLVTQNTEAFF. The CDR3 bases are TGTGCCAGCAGCTTAGTGACTCAGAACACTGAAGCTTTCTTT.

The chain carries TRBV28 and TRBJ2-7; the match to TRBD2 covers 9 bases. The CDR3 length is 16 residues. Germline values: CDR1 MDHEN, CDR2 SYDVKM. The junction had 13 bases not matched to a gene; V was cut back by 3 bases and J by 7 bases. CDR3 residues: CASSFPPGGRADEQYF. DNA of the CDR3: TGTGCCAGCAGTTTCCCGCCGGGCGGGAGGGCCGATGAGCAGTACTTC.

This clone was detected once. V and J are TRBV30 and TRBJ1-6; 7 bases are shared with TRBD1. V lost 1 base and J lost 2; bases outside the gene matches: 5. The CDR3 is made up of 16 amino acids. Germline V CDR1 and CDR2: GTSNPN, SVGIG (reference sequence). The CDR3: CAWSEGTETYNSPLHF. The CDR3 DNA reads TGTGCCTGGAGTGAAGGGACAGAAACCTATAATTCACCCCTCCACTTT.

This chain uses TRBV6-5 with TRBJ2-1; 7 bases are shared with TRBD1. In germline, CDR1 is MNHEY, CDR2 SVGAGI. V shed 10 bases and J 4 bases; nucleotides not matched to a gene: 7. This CDR3 is 13 amino acids long. The CDR3 DNA follows: TGTGCCACCCGCCCGGGACAGTACAATGAGCAGTTCTTC. This translates into CATRPGQYNEQFF.

A note on this clone: Its ends do not fully match the called genes, so a read error is possible. The chain employs TRBV7-7 and TRBJ2-1, with D perhaps TRBD1 (5 bases). Germline V gives CDR1 SSHAT, CDR2 FNYEAQ (reference sequence). The CDR3 is 15 residues long. This CDR3 is CASSPSPGMGNEQFF. In nucleotides, the CDR3 is TGTGCTAGCAGCCCCTCCCCAGGGATGGGGAATGAGCAGTTCTTC. Combining the CDR3 with reference TRBV7-7 and TRBJ2-1 gives the whole variable domain GAGVSQSPRYKVTKRGQDVTLRCDPISSHATLYWYQQALGQGPEFLTYFNYEAQPDKSGLPSDRFSAERPEGSISTLTIQRTEQRDSAMYRCASSPSPGMGNEQFFGPGTRLTVL.

CDR3 loop: CAWDEGVAGSGEQYF. DNA for the CDR3: TGTGCCTGGGATGAGGGGGTAGCGGGATCGGGGGAGCAGTACTTC. The chain links TRBV7-9 to TRBJ2-7, with 8 nucleotides matching TRBD2. V lost 11 bases to trimming and J lost 7 bases; unmatched junction nucleotides: 19. The CDR3 totals 15 residues. CDR1 and CDR2 from the germline V gene are SEHNR and FQNEAQ (reference sequence).

The chain employs TRBV23-1 and TRBJ1-4; tentative D call: TRBD1 (5 bases). TRBV23-1 is recorded as an ORF, its role being uncertain. The V gene lost 11 bases and the J gene lost 5 bases, with 18 bases spanning the gap. The CDR3 covers 14 residues. The CDR3 loop is CAQKYRDLNEKLFF. In DNA, the CDR3 is TGCGCCCAAAAATACCGGGACTTAAATGAAAAACTGTTTTTT.

The rearrangement links TRBV2 to TRBJ2-5; 10 bases map to TRBD1. There are 13 residues in the CDR3. Per germline, CDR1 SNHLY and CDR2 FYNNEI. V dropped 6 bases and J dropped 7; count of bases not matched to a gene: 5. CDR3 loop: CASREGQGRTQYF. In DNA form, the CDR3 reads TGTGCCAGCAGAGAGGGACAGGGGCGGACCCAGTACTTC.

The CDR3 DNA is TGCGCCAGCAGCTCCGGGCCGGCGGGTAGAGATACGCAGTATTTT. Translation gives CASSSGPAGRDTQYF. This chain connects TRBV5-1 to TRBJ2-3; tentative D call: TRBD2 (5 bases). The CDR3 loop spans 15 amino acids. The germline CDR1 and CDR2 sequences are SGHRS and YFSETQ. Between the trimmed V and J ends, which lost 3 bases and 5 bases, there was a span of 16 bases. The full variable domain, in which reference TRBV5-1 and TRBJ2-3 provide the parts outside the CDR3, is KAGVTQTPRYLIKTRGQQVTLSCSPISGHRSVSWYQQTPGQGLQFLFEYFSETQRNKGNFPGRFSGRQFSNSRSEMNVSTLELGDSALYLCASSSGPAGRDTQYFGPGTRLTVL.

This clone was detected only a few times. The V and J genes are TRBV25-1 and TRBJ1-6; TRBD1 agrees at 10 bases. This CDR3 has 15 residues. Germline CDR1 and CDR2: MGHDK and SYGVNS. J gave up 11 bases and V 6 bases, and 10 bases lay outside the gene matches. The CDR3 DNA follows: TGTGCCAGCAGCCCCGGGACAGGGGCCCGGACACCCCTCCACTTT. Translated, it gives CASSPGTGARTPLHF.

This chain links TRBV6-5 with TRBJ2-3, with 8 bases fitting TRBD2. Trimming at V came to 0 bases and at J to 3 bases, leaving 5 bases not matched to a gene. The germline V gene has CDR1 MNHEY and CDR2 SVGAGI. The CDR3 sequence is 16 residues long. In DNA, the CDR3 is TGTGCCAGCAGTTACTCTCGGGCTAGCGGGACAGATACGCAGTATTTT. Translation: CASSYSRASGTDTQYF.

The rearrangement joins TRBV30 to TRBJ1-5, with a possible D match to TRBD1 (6 bases). The germline V gene has CDR1 GTSNPN and CDR2 SVGIG (reference sequence). V lost 3 bases, J lost 0 bases, and 9 bases lay in between. The CDR3 has 14 amino acids. The CDR3 DNA follows: TGTGCCTGGAGACGGGGGGCTAGCAATCAGCCCCAGCATTTT. This translates into CAWRRGASNQPQHF.

The chain links TRBV2 to TRBJ2-4, with a tentative D call TRBD2 (6 bases). The CDR3 contains 14 residues. Per germline, CDR1 SNHLY and CDR2 FYNNEI. The ends were cut back, 10 bases at V and 0 bases at J, with 13 bases in the middle. CDR3 amino acids: CAIRGGLAKNIQYF. The CDR3 region has the DNA TGTGCCATCCGGGGAGGCCTAGCCAAAAACATTCAGTACTTC.